A single sample gave rise to the 24 T cell receptor beta chains below, sequenced in a study of shared clonotypes between healthy human individuals. This table comes from immunoSEQ multiplex PCR, and its TCRdb copy is limited to in-frame clones, with some not included. The sample lists more than 850,000 clones; approximately 80% were seen once. The specimen was memory CD4+ T cells from PBMCs. The subset is: CD45RA-negative fraction. All receptors derive from a man aged 18 to 35 in good health. Some clones in this sample may be carry-over from other donors' samples.

The rearrangement uses TRBV28 and TRBJ1-2; D is uncertain. The germline gives CDR1 MDHEN, CDR2 SYDVKM. The length of the CDR3 is 12 residues. V lost 4 bases to trimming and J lost 8 bases, with 11 bases between them. The CDR3: CASSSGLGGYTF. The CDR3 coding sequence is TGTGCCAGCAGTTCGGGCCTGGGAGGCTACACCTTC.

The chain joins TRBV18 to TRBJ1-1; D possibly corresponds to TRBD1 (5 bases). Trimming shortened V by 0 bases and J by 6 bases, and 20 bases separated the two germline ends. The CDR3 extends over 17 amino acids. Germline V lookup: CDR1 KGHSH, CDR2 LQKENI. The CDR3 region has the DNA TGTGCCAGCTCACCACCGACAGCCCGGGGTTGGGTCGCTGAAGCTTTCTTT. It codes for CASSPPTARGWVAEAFF.

The CDR3 DNA reads TGTGCCAGCAGGTTAGCTTCAGGAAGTCCTGGAAACACCATATATTTT. Protein: CASRLASGSPGNTIYF. This chain links TRBV2 with TRBJ1-3; D unresolved. This CDR3 is 16 amino acids long. Germline values: CDR1 SNHLY, CDR2 FYNNEI. With 6 bases removed from V and 2 bases from J, the gap between germline ends came to 17 bases.

This clone has just one count. This chain joins TRBV30 and TRBJ2-3; 8 bases agree with TRBD1. The CDR3 spans 15 residues. J lost 1 base, V lost 0 bases, and 3 bases had no gene match. Germline V lookup: CDR1 GTSNPN, CDR2 SVGIG (reference sequence). The CDR3 sequence: CAWSVPGQGTDTQYF. CDR3 nucleotides: TGTGCCTGGAGTGTGCCGGGACAGGGCACAGATACGCAGTATTTT. The full variable domain, its missing parts supplied by reference TRBV30 and TRBJ2-3, is SQTIHQWPATLVQPVGSPLSLECTVEGTSNPNLYWYRQAAGRGLQLLFYSVGIGQISSEVPQNLSASRPQDRQFILSSKKLLLSDSGFYLCAWSVPGQGTDTQYFGPGTRLTVL.

This clone appeared a few times. The chain couples TRBV5-5 to TRBJ2-5; TRBD1 aligns across 7 bases. The CDR3 spans 14 residues. Per germline, CDR1 SGHKS and CDR2 YYEKEE (reference sequence). V trimming: 4 bases; J trimming: 3 bases; junction bases outside the gene matches: 6. The CDR3 spells CASSRRGLEETQYF. The CDR3 region has the DNA TGTGCCAGCAGCCGCAGGGGGTTGGAAGAGACCCAGTACTTC.

V gene TRBV19 combines with J gene TRBJ2-7, with a possible D match to TRBD1 (5 bases). Germline CDR1 is LNHDA and CDR2 is SQIVND (reference sequence). The CDR3 covers 14 residues. The ends were cut back, 7 bases at V and 0 bases at J, with 13 bases in the middle. In nucleotides, the CDR3 is TGTGCCAGTAATAGACAGTTGAGCTCCTACGAGCAGTACTTC. It encodes CASNRQLSSYEQYF.

The gene calls are TRBV6-5 and TRBJ2-7, with D hard to call. Trimming took 4 bases from V and 7 from J, leaving 14 bases between them. The CDR3 extends over 13 amino acids. Looked up from germline, CDR1 is MNHEY and CDR2 is SVGAGI. The chain's CDR3 is CASSSSGKAEQYF. In nucleotides, the CDR3 is TGTGCCAGCAGTTCCTCTGGGAAAGCGGAGCAGTACTTC.

The chain is built from TRBV10-3 and TRBJ2-7, with 10 positions matching TRBD1. The CDR3 has 16 amino acids. The junction had 9 bases not matched to a gene; V was cut back by 1 base and J by 6 bases. Germline values: CDR1 ENHRY, CDR2 SYGVKD. Here the CDR3 reads CAISEFGQGGQFEQYF. CDR3 DNA: TGTGCCATCAGTGAGTTCGGACAGGGGGGGCAATTCGAGCAGTACTTC.

The V and J genes are TRBV2 and TRBJ2-1; maybe TRBD1 (7 bases). The CDR3 is 14 amino acids. The germline V gene encodes CDR1 SNHLY and CDR2 FYNNEI. Trimming pared 3 bases from V and 8 bases from J, leaving 14 bases between. The CDR3 nucleotides are TGTGCCAGCAGTGAGGAGGGGGCTTCGTATGAGCAGTTCTTC. Translating it yields CASSEEGASYEQFF.

The V and J genes are TRBV28 and TRBJ2-5; D remains ambiguous. The ends were cut back, 8 bases at V and 2 bases at J, with 0 bases in the middle. This CDR3 is 9 amino acids long. Per germline, CDR1 MDHEN and CDR2 SYDVKM. The CDR3 spells CASQETQYF. CDR3 coding DNA: TGTGCCAGCCAAGAGACCCAGTACTTC.

The chain joins TRBV7-2 to TRBJ2-3, with 13 positions matching TRBD2. The CDR3 contains 17 residues. Germline lookup yields CDR1 SGHTA and CDR2 FQGNSA. V dropped 2 bases and J dropped 3; count of bases not matched to a gene: 5. The CDR3 region is CASSLRVLAGGTDTQYF. CDR3 sequence (DNA): TGTGCCAGCAGCTTAAGGGTACTAGCGGGAGGGACAGATACGCAGTATTTT.

The chain is built from TRBV28 and TRBJ2-5, with TRBD2 matching 10 bases. The germline V gene has CDR1 MDHEN and CDR2 SYDVKM. The CDR3 contains 15 residues. J was trimmed by 0 bases and V by 6 bases; bases with no gene match: 4. The CDR3 is CASSLAGAYQETQYF. CDR3 nucleotide sequence: TGTGCCAGCAGCCTAGCGGGAGCGTACCAAGAGACCCAGTACTTC.

V is TRBV7-9 and J is TRBJ1-4; D perhaps matches TRBD1 (5 bases). There are 15 residues in the CDR3. CDR1 SEHNR and CDR2 FQNEAQ come from the germline V gene (reference sequence). V was trimmed by 3 bases and J by 8 bases, leaving 16 bases between them. The CDR3 coding sequence is TGTGCCAGCAGCTTGGGCTCCGGGGGTGGCGAAAAACTGTTTTTT. Its translation: CASSLGSGGGEKLFF.

The sample holds a few counts of this clone. The J gene is TRBJ1-2, the V gene TRBV28; D is perhaps TRBD1 (5 bases). This CDR3 contains 13 residues. V dropped 4 bases and J dropped 4 bases, with 10 bases sitting between them. Germline V lookup: CDR1 MDHEN, CDR2 SYDVKM. The CDR3 is CASSSQGVYGYTF. The CDR3 DNA is TGTGCCAGCAGTTCCCAAGGGGTCTATGGCTACACCTTC.

This clone was observed a handful of times. The sample holds other DNA sequences that translate to the same CDR3. The CDR3 nucleotides are TGTGCCAGCAGCTTGGAGACTGGGGCCAACGTCCTGACTTTC. Translation: CASSLETGANVLTF. The rearrangement uses TRBV7-9 and TRBJ2-6; D not certain. V lost 3 bases and J lost 2, with 5 bases in between. CDR3 length: 14 amino acids. Germline lookup yields CDR1 SEHNR and CDR2 FQNEAQ (reference sequence). Filled out from reference TRBV7-9 and TRBJ2-6, the complete variable domain reads DTGVSQNPRHKITKRGQNVTFRCDPISEHNRLYWYRQTLGQGPEFLTYFQNEAQLEKSRLLSDRFSAERPKGSFSTLEIQRTEQGDSAMYLCASSLETGANVLTFGAGSRLTVL.

The gene calls are TRBV6-1 and TRBJ1-3; possible D gene TRBD1, 6 bases. The CDR3 consists of 13 residues. Trimming left V 5 bases short and J 4 bases short, with 9 bases between. Germline V lookup: CDR1 MNHNS, CDR2 SASEGT. The CDR3, as DNA: TGTGCCAGCAGTAGGGGGTCGGGAAACACCATATATTTT. Amino acid sequence: CASSRGSGNTIYF.

Worth noting for this clone: Within the sample, other DNA sequences also encode this same CDR3. The chain joins TRBV9 to TRBJ2-5; D ambiguous. Germline lookup yields CDR1 SGDLS and CDR2 YYNGEE. CDR3 length equals 13 residues. V lost 0 bases to trimming and J lost 5 bases, with 8 bases between them. The CDR3 is CASSVGSGETQYF. CDR3 nucleotides: TGTGCCAGCAGCGTAGGGTCGGGCGAGACCCAGTACTTC.

Worth noting for this clone: Other nucleotide sequences from this sample produce the same CDR3. This chain joins TRBV2 and TRBJ2-7, with 8 positions matching TRBD1. V trimming: 4 bases; J trimming: 6 bases; junction bases outside the gene matches: 5. Looked up from germline, CDR1 is SNHLY and CDR2 is FYNNEI. This CDR3 comprises 13 residues. The CDR3 region is CASSGETGVEQYF. The CDR3 bases are TGTGCCAGCAGTGGGGAGACAGGGGTCGAGCAGTACTTC. Together with reference TRBV2 and TRBJ2-7, the CDR3 gives the full variable domain: EPEVTQTPSHQVTQMGQEVILRCVPISNHLYFYWYRQILGQKVEFLVSFYNNEISEKSEIFDDQFSVERPDGSNFTLKIRSTKLEDSAMYFCASSGETGVEQYFGPGTRLTVT.

The rearrangement uses TRBV9 and TRBJ2-7, with D unclear. The germline V and J ends were trimmed by 0 bases and 1 base, with 11 bases remaining between them. CDR3 length equals 15 residues. Germline-derived CDR1 and CDR2 are SGDLS and YYNGEE. CDR3 nucleotides: TGTGCCAGCAGCGTAGGACTCACAGCGTCCTACGAGCAGTACTTC. This encodes CASSVGLTASYEQYF.

This chain links TRBV5-3 with TRBJ1-3; no reliable D call. TRBV5-3 is placed among ORFs of uncertain function. The CDR3 has 16 amino acids. Trimming left V 1 base short and J 2 bases short, with 13 bases between. CDR3 sequence: CARSLLEGFTGNTIYF. Written as DNA, the CDR3 is TGTGCCAGAAGCTTGCTTGAGGGTTTTACTGGAAACACCATATATTTT.

The chain couples TRBV19 to TRBJ1-1; D perhaps matches TRBD1 (6 bases). The CDR3 loop spans 13 amino acids. CDR1 is LNHDA, CDR2 SQIVND, per germline (reference sequence). V was cut by 10 bases and J by 0 bases, with 12 bases left in between. For the CDR3, the DNA is TGTGCCACTAACAGGGCCATGAACACTGAAGCTTTCTTT. Its translation: CATNRAMNTEAFF. Full variable domain (rest looked up from reference TRBV19 and TRBJ1-1): DGGITQSPKYLFRKEGQNVTLSCEQNLNHDAMYWYRQDPGQGLRLIYYSQIVNDFQKGDIAEGYSVSREKKESFPLTVTSAQKNPTAFYLCATNRAMNTEAFFGQGTRLTVV.

This chain uses TRBV5-4 with TRBJ1-5; the match to TRBD1 covers 7 bases. The CDR3 runs to 14 residues. Trimming cost V 4 bases and J 0 bases; bases outside gene matches: 1. Germline V lookup: CDR1 SGHNT, CDR2 YYREEE (reference sequence). CDR3 sequence reads: CASSRTGSNQPQHF. CDR3 sequence (DNA): TGTGCCAGCAGCCGGACAGGTAGCAATCAGCCCCAGCATTTT. Complete variable domain (other parts from reference TRBV5-4 and TRBJ1-5): ETGVTQSPTHLIKTRGQQVTLRCSSQSGHNTVSWYQQALGQGPQFIFQYYREEENGRGNFPPRFSGLQFPNYSSELNVNALELDDSALYLCASSRTGSNQPQHFGDGTRLSIL.

This clone was observed a single time. V gene TRBV2 combines with J gene TRBJ2-3; tentative D call: TRBD1 (5 bases). Germline CDR1 and CDR2: SNHLY and FYNNEI. V lost 10 bases, J lost 4 bases, and 18 bases lay in between. The CDR3 extends over 14 amino acids. CDR3 region: CATQSYRGADTQYF. CDR3 DNA: TGTGCCACTCAAAGCTATAGGGGTGCAGATACGCAGTATTTT.

The chain has TRBV5-1 and TRBJ2-2, with 9 nucleotides matching TRBD1. Germline-derived CDR1 and CDR2 are SGHRS and YFSETQ. This CDR3 has 15 residues. The ends lost 0 bases at V and 6 bases at J; junction bases unmatched: 3. In DNA form, the CDR3 reads TGCGCCAGCAGCTTGGTACAGGGGGCAGCCGGGGAGCTGTTTTTT. This encodes CASSLVQGAAGELFF.